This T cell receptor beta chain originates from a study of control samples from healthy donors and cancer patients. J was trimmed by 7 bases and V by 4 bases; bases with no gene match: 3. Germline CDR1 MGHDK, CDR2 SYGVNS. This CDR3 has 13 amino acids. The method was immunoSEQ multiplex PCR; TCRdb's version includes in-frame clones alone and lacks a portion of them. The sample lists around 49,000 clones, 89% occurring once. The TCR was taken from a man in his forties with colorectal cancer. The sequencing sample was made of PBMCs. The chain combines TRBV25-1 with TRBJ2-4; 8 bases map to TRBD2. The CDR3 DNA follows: TGTGCCAGCAGTGTTTCGGGGGGGAACATTCAGTACTTC. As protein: CASSVSGGNIQYF. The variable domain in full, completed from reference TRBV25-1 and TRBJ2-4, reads EADIYQTPRYLVIGTGKKITLECSQTMGHDKMYWYQQDPGMELHLIHYSYGVNSTEKGDLSSESTVSRIRTEHFPLTLESARPSHTSQYLCASSVSGGNIQYFGAGTRLSVL.